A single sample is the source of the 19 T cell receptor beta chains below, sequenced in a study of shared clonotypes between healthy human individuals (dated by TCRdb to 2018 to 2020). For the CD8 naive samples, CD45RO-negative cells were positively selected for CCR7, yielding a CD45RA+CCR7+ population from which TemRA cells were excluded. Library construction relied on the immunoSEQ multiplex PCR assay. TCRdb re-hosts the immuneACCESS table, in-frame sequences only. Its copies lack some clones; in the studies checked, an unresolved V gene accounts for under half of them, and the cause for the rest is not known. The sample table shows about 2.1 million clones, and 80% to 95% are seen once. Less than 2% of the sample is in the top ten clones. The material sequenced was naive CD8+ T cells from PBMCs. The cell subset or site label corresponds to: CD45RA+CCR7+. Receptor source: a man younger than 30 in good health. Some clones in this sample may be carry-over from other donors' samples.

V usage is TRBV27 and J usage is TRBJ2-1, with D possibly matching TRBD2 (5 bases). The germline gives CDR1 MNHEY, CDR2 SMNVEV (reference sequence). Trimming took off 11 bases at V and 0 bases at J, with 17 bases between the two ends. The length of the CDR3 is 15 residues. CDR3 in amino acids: CAASGGVSSYNEQFF. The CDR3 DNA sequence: TGTGCCGCAAGCGGTGGGGTAAGCTCCTACAATGAGCAGTTCTTC.

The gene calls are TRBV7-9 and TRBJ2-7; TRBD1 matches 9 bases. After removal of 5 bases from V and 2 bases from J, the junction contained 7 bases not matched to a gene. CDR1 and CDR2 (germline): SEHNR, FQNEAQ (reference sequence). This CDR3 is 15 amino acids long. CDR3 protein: CASSPGTGRPYEQYF. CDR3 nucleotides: TGTGCCAGCAGCCCGGGGACAGGGAGGCCCTACGAGCAGTACTTC. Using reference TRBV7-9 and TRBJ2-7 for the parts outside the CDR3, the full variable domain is DTGVSQNPRHKITKRGQNVTFRCDPISEHNRLYWYRQTLGQGPEFLTYFQNEAQLEKSRLLSDRFSAERPKGSFSTLEIQRTEQGDSAMYLCASSPGTGRPYEQYFGPGTRLTVT.

CDR3: CASSQERPHEQYF. The CDR3 bases are TGTGCCAGCAGCCAAGAACGCCCGCACGAGCAGTACTTC. This sequence joins TRBV4-2 and TRBJ2-7; unclear D gene. This CDR3 is 13 amino acids long. Between the trimmed V and J ends, which lost 0 bases and 5 bases, there was a span of 8 bases. CDR1 LGHNA and CDR2 YNFKEQ come from the germline V gene.

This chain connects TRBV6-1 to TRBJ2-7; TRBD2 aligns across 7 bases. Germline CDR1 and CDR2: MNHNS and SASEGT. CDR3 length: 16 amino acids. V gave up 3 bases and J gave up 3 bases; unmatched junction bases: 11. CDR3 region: CASSDLTASGFYEQYF. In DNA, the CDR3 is TGTGCCAGCAGTGACCTTACGGCTAGCGGTTTCTACGAGCAGTACTTC.

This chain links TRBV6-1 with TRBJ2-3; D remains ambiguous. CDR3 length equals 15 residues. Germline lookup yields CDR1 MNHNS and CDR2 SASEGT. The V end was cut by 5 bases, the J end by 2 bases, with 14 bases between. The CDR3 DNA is TGTGCCAGCAGTCGGCTAAGGATCAACACAGATACGCAGTATTTT. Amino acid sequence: CASSRLRINTDTQYF.

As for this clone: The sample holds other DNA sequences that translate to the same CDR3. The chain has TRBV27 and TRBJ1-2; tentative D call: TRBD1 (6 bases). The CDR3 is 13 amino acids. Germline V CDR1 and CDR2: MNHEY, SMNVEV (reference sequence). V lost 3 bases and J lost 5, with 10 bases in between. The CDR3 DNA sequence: TGTGCCAGCAGTTTGGGGGCAGGATATGGCTACACCTTC. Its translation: CASSLGAGYGYTF.

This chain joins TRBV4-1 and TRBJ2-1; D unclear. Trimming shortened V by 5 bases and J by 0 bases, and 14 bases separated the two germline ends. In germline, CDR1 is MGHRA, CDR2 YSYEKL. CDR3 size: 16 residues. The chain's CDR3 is CASSGRASSSYNEQFF. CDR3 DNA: TGCGCCAGCAGCGGACGTGCATCCAGCTCCTACAATGAGCAGTTCTTC.

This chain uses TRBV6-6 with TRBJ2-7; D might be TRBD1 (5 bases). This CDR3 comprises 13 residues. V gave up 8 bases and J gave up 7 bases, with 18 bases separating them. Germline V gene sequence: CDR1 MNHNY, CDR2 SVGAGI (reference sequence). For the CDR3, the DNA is TGTGCCAGCGTAGGCAGGGAAGACAGAGAGCAGTACTTC. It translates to CASVGREDREQYF.

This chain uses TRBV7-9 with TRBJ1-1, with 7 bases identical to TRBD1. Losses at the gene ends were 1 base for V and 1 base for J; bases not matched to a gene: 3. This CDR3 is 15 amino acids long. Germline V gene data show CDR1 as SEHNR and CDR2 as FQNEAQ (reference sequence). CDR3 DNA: TGTGCCAGCAGCTTAGAACAGGGGAAGAACACTGAAGCTTTCTTT. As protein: CASSLEQGKNTEAFF.

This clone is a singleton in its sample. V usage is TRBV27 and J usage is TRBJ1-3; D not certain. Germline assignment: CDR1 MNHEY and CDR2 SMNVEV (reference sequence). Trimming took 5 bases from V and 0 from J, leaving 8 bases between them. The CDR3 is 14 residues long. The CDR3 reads CASSPTRSGNTIYF. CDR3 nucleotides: TGTGCCAGCAGTCCCACACGCTCTGGAAACACCATATATTTT.

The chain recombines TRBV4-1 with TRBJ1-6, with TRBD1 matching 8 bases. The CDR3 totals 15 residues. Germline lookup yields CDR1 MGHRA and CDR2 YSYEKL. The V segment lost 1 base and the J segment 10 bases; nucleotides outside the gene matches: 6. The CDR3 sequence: CASSQGQGLVSPLHF. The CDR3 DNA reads TGCGCCAGCAGCCAAGGACAGGGGTTGGTGTCACCCCTCCACTTT.

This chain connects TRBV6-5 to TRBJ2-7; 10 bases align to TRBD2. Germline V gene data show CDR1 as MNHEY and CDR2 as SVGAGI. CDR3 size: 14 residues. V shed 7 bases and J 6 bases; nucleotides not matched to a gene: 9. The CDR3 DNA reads TGTGCCAGCAAAACTAGCGGGATATCCGGCGAGCAGTACTTC. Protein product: CASKTSGISGEQYF.

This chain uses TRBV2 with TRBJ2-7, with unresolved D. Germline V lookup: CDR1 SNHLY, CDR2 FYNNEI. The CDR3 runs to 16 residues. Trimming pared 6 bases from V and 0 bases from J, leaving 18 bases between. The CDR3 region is CASSAKATVSSYEQYF. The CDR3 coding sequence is TGTGCCAGCAGCGCCAAGGCAACGGTAAGCTCCTACGAGCAGTACTTC.

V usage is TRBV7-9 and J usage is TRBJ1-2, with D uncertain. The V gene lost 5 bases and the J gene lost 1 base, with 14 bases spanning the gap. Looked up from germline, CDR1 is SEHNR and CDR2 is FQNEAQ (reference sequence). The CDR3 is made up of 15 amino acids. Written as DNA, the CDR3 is TGTGCCAGCAGCGACCAGGCCAGTAATAACTATGGCTACACCTTC. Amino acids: CASSDQASNNYGYTF.

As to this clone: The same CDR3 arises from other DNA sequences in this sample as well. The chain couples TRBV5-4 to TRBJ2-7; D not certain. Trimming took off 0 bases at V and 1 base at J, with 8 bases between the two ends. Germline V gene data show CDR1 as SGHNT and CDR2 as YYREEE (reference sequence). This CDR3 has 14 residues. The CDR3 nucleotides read TGTGCCAGCAGCTTGGGCGGAAGTTCCTACGAGCAGTACTTC. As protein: CASSLGGSSYEQYF. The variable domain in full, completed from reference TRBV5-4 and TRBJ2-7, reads ETGVTQSPTHLIKTRGQQVTLRCSSQSGHNTVSWYQQALGQGPQFIFQYYREEENGRGNFPPRFSGLQFPNYSSELNVNALELDDSALYLCASSLGGSSYEQYFGPGTRLTVT.

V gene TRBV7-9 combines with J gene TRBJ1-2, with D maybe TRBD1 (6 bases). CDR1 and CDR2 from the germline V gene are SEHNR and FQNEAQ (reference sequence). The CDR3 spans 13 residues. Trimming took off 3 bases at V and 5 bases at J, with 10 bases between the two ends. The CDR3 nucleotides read TGTGCCAGCAGCTTGGGACACTCATATGGCTACACCTTC. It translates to CASSLGHSYGYTF.

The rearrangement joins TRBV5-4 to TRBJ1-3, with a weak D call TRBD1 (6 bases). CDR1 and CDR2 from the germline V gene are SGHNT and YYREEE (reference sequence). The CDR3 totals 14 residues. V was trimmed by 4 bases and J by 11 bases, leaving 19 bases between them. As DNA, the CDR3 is TGTGCCAGCAGCAGGGACGGGGGCGAGATTGCCATATATTTT. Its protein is CASSRDGGEIAIYF.

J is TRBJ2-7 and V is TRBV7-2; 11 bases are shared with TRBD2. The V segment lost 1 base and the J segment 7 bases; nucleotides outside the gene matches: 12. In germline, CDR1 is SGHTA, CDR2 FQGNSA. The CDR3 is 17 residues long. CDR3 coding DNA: TGTGCCAGCAGCTTAGTAGGGACTAGCGGTGCGTGGGGGGAGCAGTACTTC. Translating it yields CASSLVGTSGAWGEQYF.

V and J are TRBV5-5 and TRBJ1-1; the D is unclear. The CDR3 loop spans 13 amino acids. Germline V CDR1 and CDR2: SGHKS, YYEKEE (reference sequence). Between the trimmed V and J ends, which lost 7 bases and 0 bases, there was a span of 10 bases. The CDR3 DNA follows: TGTGCCAGCGGTTGGGCCATGAACACTGAAGCTTTCTTT. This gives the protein CASGWAMNTEAFF.